A selection of T cell receptor beta chains follows, all from one sample in a study of cytomegalovirus exposure and HLA in healthy donors. Sequencing was performed with immunoSEQ multiplex PCR; in TCRdb, only in-frame clones are kept and a portion is missing. The sample carries tens of thousands of clones, around 64% recorded once. Sequencing was carried out using PBMCs. These receptors originate from a woman between 50 and 59 years old in good health and CMV-seronegative. Both conserved end residues are part of each CDR3. A D gene is named only where the DNA matches it firmly. A clone size is listed for some rows: how often the clone was seen (once, few, many), or a class if it is expanded.

TRBJ1-2 | NA | NA | TRBV9 | TGTGCCAGCAGCTCCGAGACAGGCTTCTATGGCTACACCTTC | CASSSETGFYGYTF
TRBJ2-7 | NA | NA | TRBV28 | TGTGCCAGCAGCTTCGTACCGGGAGAGCAGTACTTC | CASSFVPGEQYF
TRBJ1-2 | NA | NA | TRBV5-4 | TGTGCCAGCAGCAGGGCGGGCTTTGTGGATGGCTACACCTTC | CASSRAGFVDGYTF
TRBJ2-7 | many | TRBD1 | TRBV27 | TGTGCCAGCAGTTTTTACGCCGGGACAGGGACCTACGAGCAGTACTTC | CASSFYAGTGTYEQYF
TRBJ1-1 | NA | NA | TRBV5-1 | TGCGCCAGCAGCTTCGGGGGAGGCAGAAACACTGAAGCTTTCTTT | CASSFGGGRNTEAFF
TRBJ2-1 | NA | NA | TRBV20-1 | TGCAGTGCTCTCCTTCGGAGACAGCAGTTCTTC | CSALLRRQQFF
TRBJ2-4 | NA | NA | TRBV27 | TGTGCCAGCAGCCTATTCGCTAAGCCGCTGGCCAAAAACATTCAGTACTTC | CASSLFAKPLAKNIQYF
TRBJ2-7 | NA | NA | TRBV18 | TGTGCCAGCTCCCCGGGGCCAGGGGATATCTACGAGCAGTACTTC | CASSPGPGDIYEQYF
TRBJ1-5 | NA | NA | TRBV6-5 | TGTGCCAGCAGTTCCCGGGACAATCAGCCCCAGCATTTT | CASSSRDNQPQHF
TRBJ2-3 | NA | TRBD2 | TRBV28 | TGTGCCAGCAGCGGACTAGCATCAGATACGCAGTATTTT | CASSGLASDTQYF
TRBJ1-5 | NA | TRBD1 | TRBV7-6 | TGTGCCAGCAGCTTAGAGGGACAGGGGCCCCAGCCCCAGCATTTT | CASSLEGQGPQPQHF
TRBJ1-1 | NA | NA | TRBV7-2 | TGTGCCAGCAGCTTCCACCGGGGGGGGAGCACTGAAGCTTTCTTT | CASSFHRGGSTEAFF
TRBJ2-7 | NA | NA | TRBV7-2 | TGTGCCAGCACCGAACGTAGGAGTTGGTCCTACGAGCAGTACTTC | CASTERRSWSYEQYF
TRBJ2-5 | NA | TRBD2 | TRBV4-1 | TGCGCCAGCAGCGGGGGACTAGCGGGAGAAGAGACCCAGTACTTC | CASSGGLAGEETQYF
TRBJ2-1 | NA | TRBD2 | TRBV7-3 | TGTGCCAGCAGCCCGCTGGCGGGAGAATACAATGAGCAGTTCTTC | CASSPLAGEYNEQFF
TRBJ2-3 | NA | NA | TRBV28 | TGTGCCAGCAGTTTTAGTGGAGATACGCAGTATTTT | CASSFSGDTQYF
TRBJ1-1 | NA | NA | TRBV9 | TGTGCCAGCAGCGTAGAATCGGTGAACACTGAAGCTTTCTTT | CASSVESVNTEAFF
TRBJ1-2 | few | NA | TRBV2 | TGTGCCAGCAAGGGGGTTTCTGGATATGGCTACACCTTC | CASKGVSGYGYTF
TRBJ1-6 | NA | NA | TRBV4-3 | TGCGCCAGCAGCCTCGTAGCAGTCGATAATTCACCCCTCCACTTT | CASSLVAVDNSPLHF
TRBJ2-3 | NA | NA | TRBV9 | TGTGCCAGCAGCCCGAGACTTGATACGCAGTATTTT | CASSPRLDTQYF
TRBJ2-3 | NA | NA | TRBV10-3 | TGTGCCATCAGTAGCACACCAGGCGATACGCAGTATTTT | CAISSTPGDTQYF
TRBJ2-1 | NA | TRBD1 | TRBV5-1 | TGCGCCAGCAGCTCAACTCCGGGGACAGGATACAATGAGCAGTTCTTC | CASSSTPGTGYNEQFF
TRBJ2-6 | NA | TRBD1 | TRBV28 | TGTGCCAGCAGTTTACCGGGACAGGGGCTCCTCGGGGCCAACGTCCTGACTTTC | CASSLPGQGLLGANVLTF
TRBJ1-2 | NA | NA | TRBV5-1 | TGCGCCAGCAGCTTGGAACAGAACTATGGCTACACCTTC | CASSLEQNYGYTF
TRBJ2-1 | few | NA | TRBV4-1 | TGCGCCAGCAGCCAAGGAGGGAGCTTTTCCTACAATGAGCAGTTCTTC | CASSQGGSFSYNEQFF
TRBJ2-5 | few | TRBD2 | TRBV5-1 | TGCGCCAGCAGCTTGAGACCGGGACTAGGTGAAGAGACCCAGTACTTC | CASSLRPGLGEETQYF
TRBJ1-1 | NA | TRBD1 | TRBV19 | TGTGCCAGTAGTATGACAGGGGGCTGGCGGACTGAAGCTTTCTTT | CASSMTGGWRTEAFF
TRBJ2-7 | few | NA | TRBV19 | TGTGCCAGCGGTGACCGACATGAGCAGTACTTC | CASGDRHEQYF
TRBJ1-1 | NA | NA | TRBV18 | TGTGCCAGCTCGCTCAATCTCAATCTAATGAACACTGAAGCTTTCTTT | CASSLNLNLMNTEAFF
TRBJ1-2 | NA | TRBD1 | TRBV5-1 | TGCGCCAGCAGCCGGGACAGGGGGAACTATGGCTACACCTTC | CASSRDRGNYGYTF
TRBJ1-5 | NA | NA | TRBV6-6 | TGTGCCAGCAGAGGGGATCAGCCCCAGCATTTT | CASRGDQPQHF
TRBJ2-7 | NA | TRBD1 | TRBV7-2 | TGTGCCAGCAACCTCATCTCCGGGACAGGCGAGCAGTACTTC | CASNLISGTGEQYF
TRBJ2-7 | once | NA | TRBV6-5 | TGTGCAACGGCAAAAACAGGGTATCGGTACGAGCAGTACTTC | CATAKTGYRYEQYF
TRBJ1-6 | NA | NA | TRBV18 | TGTGCCAGCTCACGCGACACGGAATATTCACCCCTCCACTTT | CASSRDTEYSPLHF
TRBJ2-7 | NA | NA | TRBV10-1 | TGCGCCAGCAGTGAGTACGGACGGACTCACTCCTACGAGCAGTACTTC | CASSEYGRTHSYEQYF
TRBJ2-3 | once | TRBD1 | TRBV4-3 | TGCGCCAGCAGCCAAGATCCCAGGGGGCGCACCGGAGATACGCAGTATTTT | CASSQDPRGRTGDTQYF
TRBJ2-7 | NA | NA | TRBV4-3 | TGCGCCAGCAGCCAAGAGGTATCGAGCTCCTACGAGCAGTACTTC | CASSQEVSSSYEQYF
TRBJ2-1 | NA | TRBD2 | TRBV18 | TGTGCCAGCTCACAGACTAGCGGGAGGGCCTACAATGAGCAGTTCTTC | CASSQTSGRAYNEQFF
TRBJ1-2 | few | NA | TRBV7-3 | TGTGCCAGCAGCCCCGAGAGGGGGAGCTATGGCTACACCTTC | CASSPERGSYGYTF
TRBJ2-5 | once | NA | TRBV4-1 | TGCGCCAGCAGCCAAGATAGGGCGGGGTTGGGTCAAGAGACCCAGTACTTC | CASSQDRAGLGQETQYF
TRBJ2-2 | NA | TRBD2 | TRBV10-3 | TGTGCCATCAGTCGTGTAGCGGGAGGAGTACCCGGGGAGCTGTTTTTT | CAISRVAGGVPGELFF